A selection of T cell receptor beta chains follows, all from one sample in a study of cytomegalovirus exposure and HLA in healthy donors. Repertoires were generated with immunoSEQ multiplex PCR, while TCRdb's copy carries only in-frame clones and drops some. Found here are some 200,000 clones, approximately 78% of them singletons; the top ten hold 6.5%. Sequences were obtained from PBMCs. Receptor source: a woman in her forties or fifties in good health and CMV-seropositive. CDR3s leave out the opening cysteine and the closing phenylalanine or tryptophan. Some rows have no size entry. The others give once, few or many, or a class for an expanded clone.

>TRBV7-2|NA|TRBJ2-1
ASSRDFVSYNEQF
>TRBV10-3|few|TRBJ1-2
AISDLNQVLYGYT
>TRBV9|NA|TRBJ1-1
ASTGVGLGDTEAF
>TRBV28|NA|TRBJ1-6
ASSFGPDSPLH
>TRBV5-1|NA|TRBJ2-1
ASSVLGGSSYNEQF
>TRBV5-4|NA|TRBJ2-1
ASSPGTSSYNEQF
>TRBV19|NA|TRBJ2-5
ATSGETQY
>TRBV27|NA|TRBJ1-6
ASSLQGYNSPLH
>TRBV6-6|NA|TRBJ1-1
ASSYPGGPTEAF
>TRBV7-9|NA|TRBJ2-3
ASSTLIGATDTQY
>TRBV7-9|NA|TRBJ1-1
SSSLGGGNTEAF
>TRBV19|NA|TRBJ2-2
ASSRIAGTGELF
>TRBV5-1|once|TRBJ2-1
ASSLGSSGGVEQF
>TRBV4-3|NA|TRBJ2-5
ASSQDDSLQETQY
>TRBV11-2|NA|TRBJ2-3
ASSTSGGALDTQY
>TRBV5-6|NA|TRBJ2-1
ASSSYFSNEQF
>TRBV2|NA|TRBJ2-3
ARSGEGAADTQY
>TRBV4-3|NA|TRBJ1-2
ASSQGLEYYGYT
>TRBV5-4|NA|TRBJ2-1
ASTQGGVYNEQF
>TRBV7-8|few|TRBJ2-7
ASSSPPSGVSYEQY